What follows are 20 T cell receptor beta chains derived from one specimen sequenced in a study of neurological immune-mediated disorders. Described time point: longitudinal time-point 3. TCRdb re-called the 5' RACE reads with MiXCR, one entry per CDR3 protein. Of approximately 58,000 distinct CDR3 sequences in the sample, 7% to 10% were seen once. The sequenced material came from PBMCs. The source of these receptors is a woman aged 40 to 49 in good health.

This clonotype occurred many times. The rearrangement joins TRBV27 to TRBJ2-7; 12 bases match TRBD1. This CDR3 has 15 amino acids. V shed 4 bases, J shed 7 bases, and the junction held 8 bases outside the gene matches. The V gene's germline CDR1 is MNHEY and CDR2 SMNVEV (reference sequence). CDR3 nucleotide sequence: TGTGCCAGCAGTTCCTCGGGACAGGGGGCGAGGGAGCAGTACTTC. It encodes CASSSSGQGAREQYF.

This clonotype has a count of ten or more. The V and J genes are TRBV6-5 and TRBJ2-5; D perhaps matches TRBD2 (5 bases). Germline V CDR1 and CDR2: MNHEY, SVGAGI. The V end lost 5 bases, the J end lost 5 bases, and 18 bases lay between the germline ends. The CDR3 has 15 residues. The CDR3 region is CASSPPRRLGETQYF. The CDR3 DNA reads as TGTGCCAGCAGTCCCCCCAGGAGGCTGGGGGAGACCCAGTACTTC.

As regards this clonotype: This may come from a read error, since a much larger clone is one base off. The chain combines TRBV12-3 or TRBV12-4 with TRBJ2-1, with D perhaps matching TRBD1 or TRBD2 (6 bases each). With 7 bases removed from V and 2 bases from J, the gap between germline ends came to 15 bases. The CDR3 contains 15 residues. This chain's CDR3 is CASTAGKGAYNEQFF. CDR3 nucleotide sequence: TGTGCCAGCACTGCGGGAAAGGGGGCCTACAATGAGCAGTTCTTC.

This clonotype occurred many times. The gene calls are TRBV12-3 or TRBV12-4 and TRBJ2-7; D ambiguous. This CDR3 region has 11 residues. Trimming shortened V by 4 bases and J by 3 bases, and 4 bases separated the two germline ends. The CDR3 coding sequence is TGTGCCAGCAGTTCCCGCTACGAGCAGTACTTC. This encodes CASSSRYEQYF.

This clonotype was counted at least ten times. J is TRBJ2-6 and V is TRBV20-1; the match to TRBD1 covers 8 bases. Germline-derived CDR1 and CDR2 are DFQATT and SNEGSKA (reference sequence). The CDR3 contains 16 residues. Trimming at V came to 6 bases and at J to 2 bases, leaving 9 bases not matched to a gene. In nucleotides, the CDR3 is TGCAGTGCCTATGGACAGGGAGGAGCTGGGGCCAACGTCCTGACTTTC. Translating gives CSAYGQGGAGANVLTF.

This clonotype was counted many times. The genes are TRBV5-1 and TRBJ1-5; unclear D gene. Looked up from germline, CDR1 is SGHRS and CDR2 is YFSETQ. The ends were cut back, 0 bases at V and 2 bases at J, with 9 bases in the middle. The CDR3 consists of 15 residues. The CDR3 DNA reads TGCGCCAGCAGCTTGGATGGAGCTGGCAATCAGCCCCAGCATTTT. Amino acids: CASSLDGAGNQPQHF.

This clonotype was seen at least ten times. The chain links TRBV29-1 to TRBJ2-7, with 8 bases aligning to TRBD2. The CDR3 sequence is 17 residues long. Germline V gives CDR1 SQVTM, CDR2 ANQGSEA. The junction had 13 bases not matched to a gene; V was cut back by 3 bases and J by 0 bases. DNA of the CDR3: TGCAGCGTTGAGGAGGGACGGGGGGGAGTGCCCTCCTACGAGCAGTACTTC. Translating it yields CSVEEGRGGVPSYEQYF.

This clonotype was recorded many times. This chain links TRBV27 with TRBJ2-1; weak D call: TRBD1 (5 bases). V dropped 2 bases and J dropped 2 bases, with 10 bases sitting between them. The length of the CDR3 is 15 residues. CDR1 MNHEY and CDR2 SMNVEV come from the germline V gene (reference sequence). The CDR3 DNA follows: TGTGCCAGCAGTTTAGTCAGGGCTCCCTACAATGAGCAGTTCTTC. As protein: CASSLVRAPYNEQFF.

The chain uses TRBV4-2 and TRBJ2-7; possibly TRBD2 for D (6 bases). The germline CDR1 and CDR2 sequences are LGHNA and YNFKEQ. V was clipped by 8 bases and J by 2 bases, with 13 bases between them. This CDR3 has 13 amino acids. The CDR3: CASGSGGTYEQYF. The CDR3 bases are TGTGCCAGCGGGTCTGGGGGGACCTACGAGCAGTACTTC.

The chain combines TRBV10-3 with TRBJ2-3; no firm D call. The CDR3 totals 12 residues. V lost 2 bases to trimming and J lost 5 bases, with 5 bases between them. The germline CDR1 and CDR2 sequences are ENHRY and SYGVKD. The CDR3 bases are TGTGCCATCAGTGAGACCAGAGATACGCAGTATTTT. Translated, it gives CAISETRDTQYF.

This clonotype was seen ten or more times. V is TRBV29-1 and J is TRBJ1-1; no reliable D call. Between the trimmed V and J ends, which lost 0 bases and 10 bases, there was a span of 18 bases. CDR1 is SQVTM, CDR2 ANQGSEA, per germline. The CDR3 spans 14 residues. CDR3 nucleotides: TGCAGCGTTGAAGATCACCCCACATACTTGGGAGCTTTCTTT. It translates to CSVEDHPTYLGAFF.

This clonotype has a count of ten or more. V is TRBV7-2 and J is TRBJ2-6, with D possibly being TRBD1 or TRBD2 (5 bases each). The CDR3 sequence is 19 residues long. Germline V gene data show CDR1 as SGHTA and CDR2 as FQGNSA. Trimming pared 5 bases from V and 0 bases from J, leaving 20 bases between. The CDR3: CASSRTGPYTSSGANVLTF. CDR3 nucleotide sequence: TGTGCCAGCAGCAGGACGGGACCTTACACTTCCTCTGGGGCCAACGTCCTGACTTTC.

This clonotype was seen repeatedly, ten times or more. This chain joins TRBV5-1 and TRBJ2-4, with D unclear. CDR3 length equals 15 residues. The germline V and J ends were trimmed by 3 bases and 0 bases, with 10 bases remaining between them. Germline lookup yields CDR1 SGHRS and CDR2 YFSETQ. The CDR3 DNA sequence: TGCGCCAGCAGCTCAGGACCATTAGCCAAAAACATTCAGTACTTC. Its protein is CASSSGPLAKNIQYF.

This clonotype was seen many times. The rearrangement links TRBV4-3 to TRBJ2-1; D might be TRBD2 (5 bases). Trimming took off 0 bases at V and 0 bases at J, with 9 bases between the two ends. Per germline, CDR1 LGHNA and CDR2 YSLEER. The CDR3 has 16 amino acids. CDR3 bases: TGCGCCAGCAGCCAAGAGCTGGGGAGCTCCTACAATGAGCAGTTCTTC. Protein: CASSQELGSSYNEQFF.

This clonotype was detected many times. This chain uses TRBV6-5 with TRBJ1-6; the D is unclear. CDR3 size: 13 residues. The V and J ends lost 2 bases and 9 bases respectively, with 8 bases between them. Germline CDR1 reads MNHEY; CDR2 reads SVGAGI. Here the CDR3 reads CASSYGEASPLHF. The CDR3 coding sequence is TGTGCCAGCAGTTACGGAGAGGCTTCACCCCTCCACTTT.

The V call is TRBV7-8, the J call TRBJ2-5; 7 nucleotides match TRBD2. Trimming cost V 4 bases and J 5 bases; bases outside gene matches: 16. This CDR3 comprises 17 residues. Germline V gene lookup returns CDR1 SGHVS and CDR2 FQNEAQ. CDR3 nucleotides: TGTGCCAGCAGCTCCGTTCGGGTAGGACTAGGTCGGGAGACCCAGTACTTC. Its protein product is CASSSVRVGLGRETQYF.

The table lists this clonotype with a count of one. A much larger clone differs from this one at a single base, so this may be a read error. This rearrangement joins TRBV29-1 to TRBJ2-7; 7 nucleotides line up with TRBD1. CDR1 and CDR2 (germline): SQVTM, ANQGSEA. The CDR3 consists of 15 residues. V gave up 4 bases and J gave up 2 bases; unmatched junction bases: 11. The CDR3 region has the DNA TGCAGCGTTGGATTAGGGACAGCGAAAACCTACGAGCAGTACTTC. It yields the protein CSVGLGTAKTYEQYF.

The table lists this clonotype with many counts. The V call is TRBV25-1, the J call TRBJ2-7, with D possibly TRBD1 on 5 matching bases. The CDR3 loop spans 13 amino acids. Germline V gene sequence: CDR1 MGHDK, CDR2 SYGVNS. Trimming pared 2 bases from V and 4 bases from J, leaving 9 bases between. CDR3 amino acids: CASSEQGGYEQYF. DNA for the CDR3: TGTGCCAGCAGTGAACAGGGTGGATACGAGCAGTACTTC.

This clonotype was picked up many times. This chain joins TRBV10-2 and TRBJ1-5; unclear D gene. From germline, CDR1 is WSHSY and CDR2 SAAADI. The ends were cut back, 3 bases at V and 0 bases at J, with 3 bases in the middle. The CDR3 covers 13 residues. DNA of the CDR3: TGCGCCAGCAGTGACTATAGCAATCAGCCCCAGCATTTT. Its protein product is CASSDYSNQPQHF.

This clonotype was recorded at least ten times. Here the CDR3 reads CSARGVGGGDIQYF. CDR3 nucleotide sequence: TGCAGTGCTAGAGGCGTGGGAGGGGGGGACATTCAGTACTTC. This rearrangement joins TRBV20-1 to TRBJ2-4; tentative D call: TRBD2 (7 bases). Germline values: CDR1 DFQATT, CDR2 SNEGSKA (reference sequence). The CDR3 contains 14 residues. Trimming removed 1 base at V and 8 bases at J, with 15 bases between.